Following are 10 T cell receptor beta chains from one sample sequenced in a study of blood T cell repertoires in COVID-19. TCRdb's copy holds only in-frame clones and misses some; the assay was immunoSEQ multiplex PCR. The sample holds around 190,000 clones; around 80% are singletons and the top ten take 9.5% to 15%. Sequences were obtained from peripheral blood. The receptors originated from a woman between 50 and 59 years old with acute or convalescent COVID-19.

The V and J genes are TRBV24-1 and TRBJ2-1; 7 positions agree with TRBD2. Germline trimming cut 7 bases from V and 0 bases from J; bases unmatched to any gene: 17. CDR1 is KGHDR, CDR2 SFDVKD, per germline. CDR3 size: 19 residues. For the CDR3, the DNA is TGTGCCACCAGCCCCGCAAAGATAACGGGAGGAAGCTCCTACAATGAGCAGTTCTTC. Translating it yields CATSPAKITGGSSYNEQFF.

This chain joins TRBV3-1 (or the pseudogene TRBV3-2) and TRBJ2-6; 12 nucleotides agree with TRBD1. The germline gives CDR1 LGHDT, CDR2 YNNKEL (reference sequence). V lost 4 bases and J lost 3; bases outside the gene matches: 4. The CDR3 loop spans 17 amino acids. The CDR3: CASSRGQGASGANVLTF. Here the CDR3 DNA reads TGTGCCAGCAGCCGGGGACAGGGGGCAAGTGGGGCCAACGTCCTGACTTTC.

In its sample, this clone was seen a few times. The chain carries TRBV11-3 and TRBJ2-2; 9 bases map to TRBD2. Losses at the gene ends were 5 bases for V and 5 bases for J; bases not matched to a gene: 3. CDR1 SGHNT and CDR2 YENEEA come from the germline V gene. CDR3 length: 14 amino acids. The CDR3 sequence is CASSPSGGTGELFF. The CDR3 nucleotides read TGTGCCAGCAGCCCGAGCGGGGGGACCGGGGAGCTGTTTTTT.

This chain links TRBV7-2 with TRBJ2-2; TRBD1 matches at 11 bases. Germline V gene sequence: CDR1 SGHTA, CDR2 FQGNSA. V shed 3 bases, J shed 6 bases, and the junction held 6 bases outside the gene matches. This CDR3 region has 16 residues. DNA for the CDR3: TGTGCCAGCAGCTTTCCGGACAGGGGGCGCGCCGGGGAGCTGTTTTTT. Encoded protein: CASSFPDRGRAGELFF.

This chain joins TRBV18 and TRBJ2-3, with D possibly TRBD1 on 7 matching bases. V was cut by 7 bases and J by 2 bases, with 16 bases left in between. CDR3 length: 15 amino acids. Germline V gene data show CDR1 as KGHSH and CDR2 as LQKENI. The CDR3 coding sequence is TGTGCCAGCTTATGGAGGGACAGAATCACAGATACGCAGTATTTT. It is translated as CASLWRDRITDTQYF.

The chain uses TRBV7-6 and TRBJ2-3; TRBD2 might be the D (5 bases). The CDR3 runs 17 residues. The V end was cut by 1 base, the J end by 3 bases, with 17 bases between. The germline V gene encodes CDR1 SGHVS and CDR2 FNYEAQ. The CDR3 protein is CASSLGLTGYGTDTQYF. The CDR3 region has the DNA TGTGCCAGCAGCTTAGGTCTCACGGGGTATGGAACAGATACGCAGTATTTT.

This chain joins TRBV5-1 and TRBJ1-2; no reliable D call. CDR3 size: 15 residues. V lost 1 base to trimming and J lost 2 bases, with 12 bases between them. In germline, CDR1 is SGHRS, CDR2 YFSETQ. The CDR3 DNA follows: TGCGCCAGCAGCTTGCTGAGATCGGGAAACTATGGCTACACCTTC. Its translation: CASSLLRSGNYGYTF. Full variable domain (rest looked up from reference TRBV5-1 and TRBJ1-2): KAGVTQTPRYLIKTRGQQVTLSCSPISGHRSVSWYQQTPGQGLQFLFEYFSETQRNKGNFPGRFSGRQFSNSRSEMNVSTLELGDSALYLCASSLLRSGNYGYTFGSGTRLTVV.

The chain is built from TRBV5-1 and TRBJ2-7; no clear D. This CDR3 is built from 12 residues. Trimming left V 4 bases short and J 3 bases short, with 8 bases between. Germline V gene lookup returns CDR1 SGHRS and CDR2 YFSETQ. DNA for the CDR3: TGCGCCAGCAGCAAACACAGCTACGAGCAGTACTTC. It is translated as CASSKHSYEQYF.

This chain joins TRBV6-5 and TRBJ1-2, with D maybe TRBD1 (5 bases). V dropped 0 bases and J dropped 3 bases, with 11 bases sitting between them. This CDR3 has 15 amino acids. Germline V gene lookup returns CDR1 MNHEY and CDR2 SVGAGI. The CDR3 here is CASSYSRELDYGYTF. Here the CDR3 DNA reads TGTGCCAGCAGTTACTCCAGGGAATTGGACTATGGCTACACCTTC.

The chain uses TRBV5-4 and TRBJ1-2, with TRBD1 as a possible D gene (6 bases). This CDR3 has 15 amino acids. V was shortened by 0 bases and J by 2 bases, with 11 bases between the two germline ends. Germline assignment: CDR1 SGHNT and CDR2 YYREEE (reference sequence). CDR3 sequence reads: CASSLGAGANYGYTF. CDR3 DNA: TGTGCCAGCAGCTTGGGTGCAGGGGCGAACTATGGCTACACCTTC. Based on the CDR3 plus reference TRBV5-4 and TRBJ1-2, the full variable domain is ETGVTQSPTHLIKTRGQQVTLRCSSQSGHNTVSWYQQALGQGPQFIFQYYREEENGRGNFPPRFSGLQFPNYSSELNVNALELDDSALYLCASSLGAGANYGYTFGSGTRLTVV.